This T cell receptor (beta chain) was identified during a study of T cell responses to AZD1222 COVID-19 vaccine. Across the study: Second doses were pooled across both intervals (about 4 or about 12 weeks). Study conclusions and caveats: CD4 TCRs associated with vaccination spanned spike, dominating at 160-218 and 743-854.

About this clone: Its antigen is as yet unknown.

Profiling relied on immunoSEQ multiplex PCR, and the TCRdb table lists in-frame clones only, not all of them. The table includes roughly 120,000 clones, 70% to 90% detected once. The CDR3 totals 11 residues. Germline assignment: CDR1 MGHDK and CDR2 SYGVNS. V lost 6 bases, J lost 0 bases, and 2 bases lay in between. The receptor was isolated from an adult in good health. Sequencing used peripheral blood, obtained on day 0 of AZD1222 vaccination. The chain uses TRBV25-1 and TRBJ1-1, with D unresolved. Here the CDR3 DNA reads TGTGCCAGCAGCGTGAACACTGAAGCTTTCTTT. Translating it yields CASSVNTEAFF.